This is a list of T cell receptor beta chains from one sample in a study of T cells in Graves' hyperthyroidism and ophthalmopathy. TCRdb ran MiXCR on the multiplex PCR reads and lists one entry per CDR3 protein. Of 600,000 to 800,000 distinct CDR3 sequences listed, around 40% were seen once; the top ten hold around 29%. The sequencing sample was made of blood. All receptors come from a woman aged 40 to 50 with Graves' hyperthyroidism. Both conserved end residues are part of each CDR3. D genes are given only for firm matches. The size entry is marked missing in some rows and otherwise reads once, few, many or a size class.

DNA: TGTGCCATCAGTGCCACAACCGCTGGGGCCAACGTCCTGACTTTC
CDR3: CAISATTAGANVLTF
size: few
J: TRBJ2-6
D: -
V: TRBV10-3

DNA: TGTGCCAGCAGTTTAACGGGGGGCCGAATGAACACTGAAGCTTTCTTT
CDR3: CASSLTGGRMNTEAFF
size: -
J: TRBJ1-1
D: -
V: TRBV10-2

DNA: TGTGCCACCAGTGAACAGGGGACCCAGTACTTC
CDR3: CATSEQGTQYF
size: -
J: TRBJ2-5
D: -
V: TRBV24-1

DNA: TGTGCCAGCAGTTTAACTGGGTCAGGGACCCCCCGTGGCTACACCTTC
CDR3: CASSLTGSGTPRGYTF
size: few
J: TRBJ1-2
D: -
V: TRBV28

DNA: TGTGCCAGCAGCTTACCAAGAGGGACAGGTCGTGCTTTCTTT
CDR3: CASSLPRGTGRAFF
size: few
J: TRBJ1-1
D: TRBD1
V: TRBV11-2

DNA: TGTGCCTGGAAGGTGGGACTCGGGGAAGCTTTCTTT
CDR3: CAWKVGLGEAFF
size: -
J: TRBJ1-1
D: -
V: TRBV7-2

DNA: TGTGCCAGTAGTCCCCGACAGGGGGAGACCTACGAGCAGTACTTC
CDR3: CASSPRQGETYEQYF
size: few
J: TRBJ2-7
D: TRBD1
V: TRBV19

DNA: TGCAGTGCGGCTTTGGCGGGGGGTACTCAAGGCTACGAGCAGTACTTC
CDR3: CSAALAGGTQGYEQYF
size: few
J: TRBJ2-7
D: TRBD2
V: TRBV20-1

DNA: TGTGCCAGCAGCGGGACAGGACGAAATGAAAAACTGTTTTTT
CDR3: CASSGTGRNEKLFF
size: -
J: TRBJ1-4
D: TRBD1
V: TRBV9

DNA: TGCAGTGCTCCACATCCCGCGGGACCGCACTACGGGCAGTACTTC
CDR3: CSAPHPAGPHYGQYF
size: -
J: TRBJ2-7
D: -
V: TRBV20-1

DNA: TGTGCCAGCAGGAGGACAGGGTATGAAGAGACCCAGTACTTC
CDR3: CASRRTGYEETQYF
size: -
J: TRBJ2-5
D: TRBD1
V: TRBV5-4

DNA: TGCAGTGCTAGAGATTTGGGATGGGGAGCCACAGATACGCAGTATTTT
CDR3: CSARDLGWGATDTQYF
size: -
J: TRBJ2-3
D: -
V: TRBV20-1

DNA: TGCAGTGCTAAAAGAGCGGAGACCAACTATGGCTACACCTTC
CDR3: CSAKRAETNYGYTF
size: many
J: TRBJ1-2
D: -
V: TRBV20-1

DNA: TGTGCCAGTAGTATTGGAGGCGCAGGGGGGCAAGAGACCCAGTACTTC
CDR3: CASSIGGAGGQETQYF
size: few
J: TRBJ2-5
D: -
V: TRBV19

DNA: TGTGCCAGCAGCCCACTAACAGGAAACTATGGCTACACCTTC
CDR3: CASSPLTGNYGYTF
size: many
J: TRBJ1-2
D: -
V: TRBV6-5

DNA: TGCAGTGCTAGAGATACCAGGACCCAAGAGACCCAGTACTTC
CDR3: CSARDTRTQETQYF
size: many
J: TRBJ2-5
D: -
V: TRBV20-1

DNA: TGTGCCAGCAGCTTAGAAGGCACCTCGACCCTCGAGCAGTACTTC
CDR3: CASSLEGTSTLEQYF
size: -
J: TRBJ2-7
D: -
V: TRBV7-8

DNA: TGCAGTGCTAGAAGTCGGGCGGCAAGAGAGACCCAGTACTTC
CDR3: CSARSRAARETQYF
size: many
J: TRBJ2-5
D: -
V: TRBV20-1

DNA: TGTGCCAGCAGTTTAGACAGGGAAGGCTATGGCTACACCTTC
CDR3: CASSLDREGYGYTF
size: few
J: TRBJ1-2
D: TRBD1
V: TRBV6-5

DNA: TGTGCCAGCAGCCTTGGGAGGGAAGGAACACCCCTCCACTTT
CDR3: CASSLGREGTPLHF
size: -
J: TRBJ1-6
D: -
V: TRBV12-3/TRBV12-4

DNA: TGTGCCAGCAGTGAGATGGGGGGTTTGAACACCATATATTTT
CDR3: CASSEMGGLNTIYF
size: -
J: TRBJ1-3
D: -
V: TRBV12-3/TRBV12-4

DNA: TGTGCCAGCAGTTCGGTCTCAGGGGGCGCGATGGACTATGGCTACACCTTC
CDR3: CASSSVSGGAMDYGYTF
size: many
J: TRBJ1-2
D: TRBD1
V: TRBV6-5

DNA: TGTGCCAGCAGCCAACTGGGCGGCGAGGGAGCTAACTATGGCTACACCTTC
CDR3: CASSQLGGEGANYGYTF
size: -
J: TRBJ1-2
D: -
V: TRBV14

DNA: TGTGCCAGCAGCCAAGGCAATCGTGGCAGGGCCCCCTCCTACGAGCAGTACTTC
CDR3: CASSQGNRGRAPSYEQYF
size: -
J: TRBJ2-7
D: -
V: TRBV7-9

DNA: TGTGCCAGCTTGGGACGGGAGAACACCGGGGAGCTGTTTTTT
CDR3: CASLGRENTGELFF
size: few
J: TRBJ2-2
D: -
V: TRBV2

DNA: TGTGCCAGCAGCTATATAGGACAGAACACTGAAGCTTTCTTT
CDR3: CASSYIGQNTEAFF
size: -
J: TRBJ1-1
D: -
V: TRBV12-3/TRBV12-4

DNA: TGCAGCGTATACGGGCGGGCTGGGGCCAACGTCCTGACTTTC
CDR3: CSVYGRAGANVLTF
size: -
J: TRBJ2-6
D: -
V: TRBV29-1